This TCR beta chain derives from a study of T cell responses to AZD1222 COVID-19 vaccine. The ends were cut back, 3 bases at V and 7 bases at J, with 10 bases in the middle. CDR3 size: 13 residues. Generated by immunoSEQ multiplex PCR, the TCRdb table keeps only in-frame clones and is missing some. Among tens of thousands of clones, approximately 86% were seen once, and the ten largest hold 5%. Turning to this clone: What it binds is unknown.

General study results and limits: Samples come after the peak T cell response, not at day 14. Reports indicate that nearly half of spike-specific TCRs are directed at unmutated variant regions.

This chain connects TRBV12-3 or TRBV12-4 to TRBJ2-1, with D unresolved. The clonotype comes from an adult in good health. The specimen comprised peripheral blood, sampled on day 0 of MenACWY control vaccination. In DNA, the CDR3 is TGTGCCAGCAGTTTTGAGTTGGGTAATGAGCAGTTCTTC. Its translation is CASSFELGNEQFF.